The rows below give T cell receptor beta chains drawn from one sample of a study of T cell repertoires in cytomegalovirus infection. TCRdb recomputed calls from the reads with MiXCR, one row per CDR3 protein. The table records roughly 990,000 distinct CDR3 sequences, roughly 30% of them present only once. What these receptors recognize is not known. The material was cultured CD8+ T cells from PBMCs, obtained from culture after CMV antigen stimulation. The receptors come from a human donor in good health (CMV status not recorded). Some clones in this sample may be carry-over from other donors' samples. CDR3s include the opening cysteine and the closing phenylalanine or tryptophan. The D gene is left open where the match is weak. Clone sizes are given selectively: once, few, many, or a class where the clone is expanded.

d_call: TRBD1; v_call: TRBV25-1; j_call: TRBJ1-1; clone_size: NA; cdr3_nt: TGTGCCAGCAGTGAAGTTTATGTTCATTATGGACAGGGCCAAACTGAAGCTTTCTTT; cdr3_aa: CASSEVYVHYGQGQTEAFF
d_call: NA; v_call: TRBV7-6; j_call: TRBJ2-5; clone_size: few; cdr3_nt: TGTGCCAGCAGCTTAGGTCCCAGCCCTGAAGAGACCCAGTACTTC; cdr3_aa: CASSLGPSPEETQYF
d_call: NA; v_call: TRBV4-1; j_call: TRBJ1-6; clone_size: NA; cdr3_nt: TGCGCCAGCAGCCAAGAACCAGGGGCGGGCAATTCACCCCTCCACTTT; cdr3_aa: CASSQEPGAGNSPLHF
d_call: NA; v_call: TRBV4-1; j_call: TRBJ1-1; clone_size: few; cdr3_nt: TGCGCCAGCAGCCAAGATCAGGGCGAAGCTTTCTTT; cdr3_aa: CASSQDQGEAFF
d_call: NA; v_call: TRBV7-3; j_call: TRBJ2-1; clone_size: few; cdr3_nt: TGTGCCAGCAGTGCTACATCGTCGCATGAGCAGTTCTTC; cdr3_aa: CASSATSSHEQFF
d_call: NA; v_call: TRBV7-9; j_call: TRBJ2-7; clone_size: NA; cdr3_nt: TGTGCCAGCAGCTCAGGCGGACAGCCCTACGAGCAGTACTTC; cdr3_aa: CASSSGGQPYEQYF
d_call: TRBD2; v_call: TRBV2; j_call: TRBJ2-1; clone_size: few; cdr3_nt: TGTGCCAGCAAGCAAGCGGGGGGGGACAATGAGCAGTTCTTC; cdr3_aa: CASKQAGGDNEQFF
d_call: NA; v_call: TRBV29-1; j_call: TRBJ2-3; clone_size: NA; cdr3_nt: TGCAGCGTTACTAAGGGGGTCCGGGTCACAGATACGCAGTATTTT; cdr3_aa: CSVTKGVRVTDTQYF
d_call: NA; v_call: TRBV12-3/TRBV12-4; j_call: TRBJ2-7; clone_size: few; cdr3_nt: TGTGCCAGCACCAGCGACAGGTACGAGCAGTACTTC; cdr3_aa: CASTSDRYEQYF
d_call: TRBD2; v_call: TRBV6-5; j_call: TRBJ2-1; clone_size: NA; cdr3_nt: TGTGCCAGCAGTGAATTCGCTAGCGGGGGGGCATCGACCTACAATGAGCAGTCCTTC; cdr3_aa: CASSEFASGGASTYNEQSF
d_call: NA; v_call: TRBV12-3/TRBV12-4; j_call: TRBJ2-7; clone_size: many; cdr3_nt: TGTGCCAGCAGTTTAGCGCAAGGGGTCGAGCAGTACTTC; cdr3_aa: CASSLAQGVEQYF
d_call: TRBD1; v_call: TRBV29-1; j_call: TRBJ1-2; clone_size: NA; cdr3_nt: TGCAGCGTTGCTACCGGGACAGGGGTAGGCTACACCTTC; cdr3_aa: CSVATGTGVGYTF
d_call: NA; v_call: TRBV7-9; j_call: TRBJ2-1; clone_size: few; cdr3_nt: TGTGCCAGCAGCTTAGAGTTAGGGGAAGTTTCCTACAATGAGCAGTTCTTC; cdr3_aa: CASSLELGEVSYNEQFF
d_call: NA; v_call: TRBV27; j_call: TRBJ1-2; clone_size: NA; cdr3_nt: TGTGCCAGCAGTTTATCTGTCTACCTACCTAACTATGGCTACACCTTC; cdr3_aa: CASSLSVYLPNYGYTF
d_call: TRBD1; v_call: TRBV20-1; j_call: TRBJ2-1; clone_size: NA; cdr3_nt: TGCAGTGCTGCGGAACCGGGACAGGGTACCTACAATGAGCAGTTCTTC; cdr3_aa: CSAAEPGQGTYNEQFF
d_call: NA; v_call: TRBV29-1; j_call: TRBJ1-2; clone_size: NA; cdr3_nt: TGCAGCGTCCAGGGACGGGCAGGCTACACCTTC; cdr3_aa: CSVQGRAGYTF
d_call: NA; v_call: TRBV12-3/TRBV12-4; j_call: TRBJ1-4; clone_size: NA; cdr3_nt: TGTGCCAGCAGTTTCCTTCTTGAGCCACCAGGCCGATTGAGGAATGAAAAACTGTTTTTT; cdr3_aa: CASSFLLEPPGRLRNEKLFF
d_call: NA; v_call: TRBV6-2/TRBV6-3; j_call: TRBJ2-3; clone_size: once; cdr3_nt: TGTGCCAGCATGGCATATCCGGGGAAGGGGTTCGTAGATACGCAGTATTTT; cdr3_aa: CASMAYPGKGFVDTQYF
d_call: NA; v_call: TRBV20-1; j_call: TRBJ1-1; clone_size: NA; cdr3_nt: TGCAGTGCTAGAGCGTCAGGGGTTACGAACACTGAAGCTTTCTTT; cdr3_aa: CSARASGVTNTEAFF
d_call: NA; v_call: TRBV7-2; j_call: TRBJ2-7; clone_size: many; cdr3_nt: TGTGCCAGCAGCTCCGGACTCCTGTCCTACGAGCAGTACTTC; cdr3_aa: CASSSGLLSYEQYF
d_call: NA; v_call: TRBV7-9; j_call: TRBJ2-1; clone_size: NA; cdr3_nt: TGTGCCAGCAGCTCCCGAAAATCCTACAATGAGCAGTTCTTC; cdr3_aa: CASSSRKSYNEQFF
d_call: TRBD2; v_call: TRBV7-6; j_call: TRBJ2-3; clone_size: NA; cdr3_nt: TGTGCCAGCAGCCACAGACTAGCGGGGGGGCCCACAGATACGCAGTATTTT; cdr3_aa: CASSHRLAGGPTDTQYF
d_call: TRBD2; v_call: TRBV2; j_call: TRBJ2-1; clone_size: NA; cdr3_nt: TGTGCCAGCAGTGGTCCGTCTAGCGGGGGCTACAATGAGCAGTTCTTC; cdr3_aa: CASSGPSSGGYNEQFF
d_call: NA; v_call: TRBV7-9; j_call: TRBJ2-4; clone_size: few; cdr3_nt: TGTGCCAGCAGCCCCTTCGGGGGTGCGGCCCTGGGATTATTAGCCAAAAACATTCAGTACTTC; cdr3_aa: CASSPFGGAALGLLAKNIQYF
d_call: NA; v_call: TRBV19; j_call: TRBJ1-1; clone_size: few; cdr3_nt: TGTGCCAGTAGTATAAGTAGGGGGACGGACGTGGAAGCTTTCTTT; cdr3_aa: CASSISRGTDVEAFF
d_call: NA; v_call: TRBV19; j_call: TRBJ2-6; clone_size: few; cdr3_nt: TGTGCCACTTCGAACACTCGGGACCTTGGGGCCAACGTCCTGACTTTC; cdr3_aa: CATSNTRDLGANVLTF
d_call: TRBD2; v_call: TRBV3-1; j_call: TRBJ2-2; clone_size: NA; cdr3_nt: TGTGCCAGCAGCCCAGAAACGATAGCGGGGGGGCCCGGGGAGCTGTTTTTT; cdr3_aa: CASSPETIAGGPGELFF
d_call: TRBD1; v_call: TRBV7-6; j_call: TRBJ2-5; clone_size: few; cdr3_nt: TGTGCCAGCAGCTTAGCTGGACAGGGGCAAGAGACCCAGTACTTC; cdr3_aa: CASSLAGQGQETQYF
d_call: NA; v_call: TRBV7-6; j_call: TRBJ2-1; clone_size: NA; cdr3_nt: TGTGCCAGCAGCTCGTTCCTGGGGGCAGGGGACTACAATGAGCAGTTCTTC; cdr3_aa: CASSSFLGAGDYNEQFF
d_call: NA; v_call: TRBV15; j_call: TRBJ1-5; clone_size: NA; cdr3_nt: TGTGCCACCAGCAGAGACAGGGAAAGCAATCAGCCCCAGCATTTT; cdr3_aa: CATSRDRESNQPQHF
d_call: TRBD1; v_call: TRBV7-8; j_call: TRBJ2-2; clone_size: few; cdr3_nt: TGTGCCAGCAGTATTGAAATACCGGGACAGGGCCTCCCCGGGGAGCTGTTTTTT; cdr3_aa: CASSIEIPGQGLPGELFF